This T cell receptor (beta chain) was found in a study of T-cell memory formation after mild COVID-19. Study in general: The study found TCR clusters largely donor specific. Findings and limits, study-wide: Contracting CD8+ clones were enriched in EMRA, CD4+ mainly in CM and EM. Later expanders leaned toward CD4+, whereas clones contracting from day 15 to 85 were balanced CD4/CD8. The authors did not confirm SARS-CoV-2 specificity of second-wave clones peaking day 37.

The CDR3 spans 13 residues. TCRdb re-derived calls from the 5' RACE reads in MiXCR, one entry per CDR3 protein. This sample has some 210,000 distinct CDR3 sequences, with about 10% found just once. Comments on this clonotype: Antigen: not known.

Material: PBMCs or a T cell subset sorted from them (not recorded which). The source of this sequence is a man younger than 30 who had mild COVID-19 (a few samples of this study predate the infection). Cell type and time point are not known. The chain couples TRBV21-1 to TRBJ1-5; the D call TRBD1 from the table was never checked on the DNA. TRBV21-1 is marked as a pseudogene. The CDR3 is CAHRGIGNQPQHF. The DNA for the CDR3 is TGTGCCCACCGGGGAATTGGCAATCAGCCCCAGCATTTT.